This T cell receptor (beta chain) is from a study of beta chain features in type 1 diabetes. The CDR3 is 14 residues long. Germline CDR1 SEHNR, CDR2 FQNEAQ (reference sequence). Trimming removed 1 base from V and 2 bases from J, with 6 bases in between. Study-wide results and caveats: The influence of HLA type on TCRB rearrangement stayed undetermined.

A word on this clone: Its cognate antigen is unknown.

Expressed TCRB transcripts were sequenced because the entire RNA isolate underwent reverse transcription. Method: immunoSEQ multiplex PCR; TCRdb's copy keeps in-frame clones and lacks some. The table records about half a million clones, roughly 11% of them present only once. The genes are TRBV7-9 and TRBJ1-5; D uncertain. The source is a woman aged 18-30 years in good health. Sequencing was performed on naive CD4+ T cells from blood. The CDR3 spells CASSLGKGNQPQHF. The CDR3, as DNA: TGTGCCAGCAGCTTAGGGAAGGGCAATCAGCCCCAGCATTTT.